These T cell receptor beta chains were read from a single sample in a study of T cell responses to AZD1222 COVID-19 vaccine. Only in-frame clones appear in the TCRdb table, and some are missing; sequencing was by immunoSEQ multiplex PCR. The repertoire consists of under 150,000 clones, with about 92% occurring once and the leading ten covering approximately 5%. The sample consisted of peripheral blood, taken on day 0 of AZD1222 vaccination. The receptors stem from an adult in good health. CDR3s include the opening cysteine and the closing phenylalanine or tryptophan. Each record gives: D gene, V gene, J gene, clone size, CDR3 protein, CDR3 DNA. D genes are given only for firm matches. Part of the rows lack a size; the others show once, few, many or a class for expanded clones.

NA,TRBV10-2,TRBJ1-1,NA,CASSESRNTEAFF,TGCGCCAGCAGTGAGTCGAGAAACACTGAAGCTTTCTTT
TRBD1,TRBV5-1,TRBJ1-6,NA,CASSPGGTGGGSPLHF,TGCGCCAGCAGCCCAGGGGGGACAGGGGGAGGATCACCCCTCCACTTT
NA,TRBV7-9,TRBJ1-4,NA,CASSTRGLGANEKLFF,TGTGCCAGCAGCACGAGAGGGTTAGGGGCGAATGAAAAACTGTTTTTT
NA,TRBV2,TRBJ2-7,NA,CASSGRLYEQYF,TGTGCCAGCAGTGGACGGCTCTACGAGCAGTACTTC
NA,TRBV4-3,TRBJ2-1,NA,CASSQAVSALYEQFF,TGCGCCAGCAGCCAAGCTGTGTCTGCTCTGTATGAGCAGTTCTTC
NA,TRBV2,TRBJ2-1,NA,CASSEGGYNEQFF,TGTGCCAGCAGTGAAGGAGGTTACAATGAGCAGTTCTTC
NA,TRBV5-1,TRBJ2-5,NA,CASSWDNEETQYF,TGCGCCAGCAGTTGGGACAATGAAGAGACCCAGTACTTC
TRBD1,TRBV7-2,TRBJ2-7,NA,CASTAGTGVYEQYF,TGTGCCAGTACTGCCGGGACAGGGGTCTACGAGCAGTACTTC
NA,TRBV19,TRBJ2-1,once,CASSGSSSYNEQFF,TGTGCCAGTAGCGGGTCGAGCTCCTACAATGAGCAGTTCTTC
TRBD2,TRBV7-9,TRBJ2-1,NA,CASSPAGGAFSYNEQFF,TGTGCCAGCAGCCCGGCGGGGGGGGCCTTCTCCTACAATGAGCAGTTCTTC
NA,TRBV27,TRBJ2-2,NA,CASSFASGNTGELFF,TGTGCCAGCAGTTTTGCGAGCGGGAACACCGGGGAGCTGTTTTTT
TRBD1,TRBV19,TRBJ1-1,NA,CASQSGTANTEAFF,TGTGCCAGCCAAAGCGGGACAGCGAACACTGAAGCTTTCTTT
TRBD1,TRBV4-1,TRBJ1-6,NA,CASSDRDRLSSYNSPLHF,TGCGCCAGCAGCGACCGGGACAGACTTAGCTCCTATAATTCACCCCTCCACTTT
NA,TRBV12-5,TRBJ1-1,NA,CASGLFRRVGTEAFF,TGTGCTAGTGGTTTGTTTCGGCGCGTGGGGACGGAAGCTTTCTTT
NA,TRBV4-1,TRBJ2-4,NA,CASSHDTSGIQYF,TGCGCCAGCAGCCATGACACCTCGGGCATTCAGTACTTC
NA,TRBV6-2/TRBV6-3,TRBJ2-1,NA,CASSYRDNEQFF,TGTGCCAGCAGTTACAGGGACAATGAGCAGTTCTTC
NA,TRBV12-3/TRBV12-4,TRBJ1-5,NA,CASSLERQPQHF,TGTGCCAGCAGTTTGGAACGTCAGCCCCAGCATTTT
TRBD1,TRBV7-9,TRBJ1-5,NA,CASSTGGGQPQHF,TGTGCCAGCAGCACAGGGGGTGGTCAGCCCCAGCATTTT
TRBD1,TRBV19,TRBJ1-1,NA,CASSSTGGATEAFF,TGTGCCAGTAGTTCGACAGGGGGCGCGACTGAAGCTTTCTTT
NA,TRBV18,TRBJ2-3,NA,CASSRMEGRTDTQYF,TGTGCCAGCTCCCGCATGGAGGGCCGCACAGATACGCAGTATTTT
NA,TRBV11-2,TRBJ2-1,NA,CASSLVSVSYNEQFF,TGTGCCAGCAGCTTAGTGTCGGTATCCTACAATGAGCAGTTCTTC
NA,TRBV15,TRBJ2-3,NA,CATSRQAEDTQYF,TGTGCCACCAGCAGACAAGCCGAAGATACGCAGTATTTT
NA,TRBV5-3,TRBJ1-2,NA,CARSLEADDNYGYTF,TGTGCCAGAAGCTTGGAGGCTGATGATAACTATGGCTACACCTTC
NA,TRBV19,TRBJ2-7,NA,CASSTTGSLGDEQYF,TGTGCCAGTAGTACTACCGGGTCCCTGGGGGACGAGCAGTACTTC
NA,TRBV7-9,TRBJ2-3,NA,CASSPSPDTQYF,TGTGCCAGCAGCCCCTCCCCAGATACGCAGTATTTT
NA,TRBV5-6,TRBJ2-5,once,CASSEQEGETQYF,TGTGCCAGCAGCGAACAGGAGGGAGAGACCCAGTACTTC
TRBD2,TRBV7-9,TRBJ2-1,NA,CASSLAATSVGDEQFF,TGTGCCAGCAGCTTAGCCGCGACTAGCGTGGGTGATGAGCAGTTCTTC
TRBD1,TRBV5-5,TRBJ2-1,NA,CASSSLTGSEQFF,TGTGCCAGCAGCTCCTTGACAGGGTCTGAGCAGTTCTTC
NA,TRBV4-3,TRBJ2-2,NA,CASSQESRGNGELFF,TGCGCCAGCAGCCAAGAATCCAGGGGCAACGGGGAGCTGTTTTTT
NA,TRBV5-4,TRBJ1-6,NA,CASSPETSYNSPLHF,TGTGCCAGCAGCCCCGAGACCTCCTATAATTCACCCCTCCACTTT
NA,TRBV2,TRBJ1-4,NA,CASSLGAGTNEKLFF,TGTGCCAGCAGTTTAGGGGCTGGAACTAATGAAAAACTGTTTTTT